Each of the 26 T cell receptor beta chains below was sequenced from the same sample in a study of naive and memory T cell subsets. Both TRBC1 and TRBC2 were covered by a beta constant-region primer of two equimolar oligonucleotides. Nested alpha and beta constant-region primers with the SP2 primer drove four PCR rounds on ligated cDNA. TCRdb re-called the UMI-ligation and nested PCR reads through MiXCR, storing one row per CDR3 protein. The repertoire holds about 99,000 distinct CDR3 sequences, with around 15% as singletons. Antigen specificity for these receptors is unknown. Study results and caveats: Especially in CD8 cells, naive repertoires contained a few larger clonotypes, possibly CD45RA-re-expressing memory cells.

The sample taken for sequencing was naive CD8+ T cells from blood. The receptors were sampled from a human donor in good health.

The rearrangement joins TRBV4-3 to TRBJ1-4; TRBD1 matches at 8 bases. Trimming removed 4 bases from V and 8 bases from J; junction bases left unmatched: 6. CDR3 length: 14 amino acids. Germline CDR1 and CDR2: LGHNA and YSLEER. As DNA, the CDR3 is TGCGCCAGCAGCCCGGACAGGGTCTCCGAAAAACTGTTTTTT. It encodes CASSPDRVSEKLFF.

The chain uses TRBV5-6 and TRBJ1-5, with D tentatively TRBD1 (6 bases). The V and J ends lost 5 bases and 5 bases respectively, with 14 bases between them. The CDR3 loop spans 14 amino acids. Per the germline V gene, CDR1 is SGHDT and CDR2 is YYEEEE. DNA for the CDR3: TGTGCCAGCAGTTACGGACAGACGGATCAGCCCCAGCATTTT. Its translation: CASSYGQTDQPQHF.

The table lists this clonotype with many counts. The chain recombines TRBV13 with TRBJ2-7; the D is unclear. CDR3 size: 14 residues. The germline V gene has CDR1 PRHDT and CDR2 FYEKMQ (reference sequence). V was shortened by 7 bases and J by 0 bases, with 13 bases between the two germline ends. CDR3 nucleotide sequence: TGTGCCAGCACCCTGTGGGTGAGCTCCTACGAGCAGTACTTC. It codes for CASTLWVSSYEQYF.

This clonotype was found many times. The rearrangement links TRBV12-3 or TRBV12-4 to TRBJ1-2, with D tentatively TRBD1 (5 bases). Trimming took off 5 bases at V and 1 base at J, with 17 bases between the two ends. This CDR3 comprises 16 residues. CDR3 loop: CASSETGTAINYGYTF. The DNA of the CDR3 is TGTGCCAGCAGTGAAACCGGGACTGCGATTAACTATGGCTACACCTTC.

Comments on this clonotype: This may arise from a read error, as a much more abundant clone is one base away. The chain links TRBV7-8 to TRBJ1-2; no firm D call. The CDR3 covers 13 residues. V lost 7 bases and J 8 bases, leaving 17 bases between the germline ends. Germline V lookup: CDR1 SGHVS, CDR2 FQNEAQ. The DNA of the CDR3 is TGTGCCAGCACCACCATGGAGGGAGAAGGCTACACCTTC. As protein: CASTTMEGEGYTF. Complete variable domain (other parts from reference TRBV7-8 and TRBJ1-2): GAGVSQSPRYKVAKRGQDVALRCDPISGHVSLFWYQQALGQGPEFLTYFQNEAQLDKSGLPSDRFFAERPEGSVSTLKIQRTQQEDSAVYLCASTTMEGEGYTFGSGTRLTVV.

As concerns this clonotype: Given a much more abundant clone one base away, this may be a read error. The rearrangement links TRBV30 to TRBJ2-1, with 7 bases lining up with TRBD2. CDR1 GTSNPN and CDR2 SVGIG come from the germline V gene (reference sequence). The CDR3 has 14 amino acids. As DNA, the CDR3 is TGTGCCAGGAGTCGGGGCGGGAGTCCCAATGAGCAGTTCTTC. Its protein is CARSRGGSPNEQFF.

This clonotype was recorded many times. The CDR3 sequence: CSVDVSGFHEQFF. The CDR3 bases are TGCAGCGTTGACGTTTCAGGGTTCCATGAGCAGTTCTTC. The J gene is TRBJ2-1, the V gene TRBV29-1; tentatively, D is TRBD1 (5 bases). V dropped 3 bases and J dropped 8 bases, with 14 bases sitting between them. Germline V gene lookup returns CDR1 SQVTM and CDR2 ANQGSEA. CDR3 length equals 13 residues.

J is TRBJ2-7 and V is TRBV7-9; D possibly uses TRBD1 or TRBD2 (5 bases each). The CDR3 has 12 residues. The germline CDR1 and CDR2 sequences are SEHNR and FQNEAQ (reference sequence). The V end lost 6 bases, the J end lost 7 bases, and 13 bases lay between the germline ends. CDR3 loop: CASSPGLREQYF. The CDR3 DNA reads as TGTGCCAGCAGTCCGGGGCTAAGGGAGCAGTACTTC.

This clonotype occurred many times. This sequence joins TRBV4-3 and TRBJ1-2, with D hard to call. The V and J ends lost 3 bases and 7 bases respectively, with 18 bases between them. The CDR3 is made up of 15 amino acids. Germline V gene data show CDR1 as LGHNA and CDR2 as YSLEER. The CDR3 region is CASSHGSVSSRGYTF. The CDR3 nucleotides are TGCGCCAGCAGCCACGGTTCAGTATCCAGTCGTGGCTACACCTTC.

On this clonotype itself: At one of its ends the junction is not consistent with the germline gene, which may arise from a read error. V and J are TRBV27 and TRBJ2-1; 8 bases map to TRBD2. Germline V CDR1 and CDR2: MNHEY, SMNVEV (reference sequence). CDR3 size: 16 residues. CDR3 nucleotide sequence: TGTGCCAGCAGTTTATCGAAAGCGGGGGCCTACAATGAGCATTTCTTC. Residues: CASSLSKAGAYNEHFF.

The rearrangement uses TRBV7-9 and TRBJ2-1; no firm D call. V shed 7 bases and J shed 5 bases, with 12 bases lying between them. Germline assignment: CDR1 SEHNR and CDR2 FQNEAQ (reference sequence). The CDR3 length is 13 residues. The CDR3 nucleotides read TGTGCCAGCACCCCCCCGGCGGACAATGAGCAGTTCTTC. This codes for CASTPPADNEQFF.

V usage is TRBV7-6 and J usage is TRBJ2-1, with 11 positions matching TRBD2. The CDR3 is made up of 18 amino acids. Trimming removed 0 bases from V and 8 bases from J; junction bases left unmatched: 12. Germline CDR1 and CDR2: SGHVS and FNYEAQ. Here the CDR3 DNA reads TGTGCCAGCAGCTTAGCCTCACTTAGCGGGAGGGGACCCCATGAGCAGTTCTTC. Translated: CASSLASLSGRGPHEQFF.

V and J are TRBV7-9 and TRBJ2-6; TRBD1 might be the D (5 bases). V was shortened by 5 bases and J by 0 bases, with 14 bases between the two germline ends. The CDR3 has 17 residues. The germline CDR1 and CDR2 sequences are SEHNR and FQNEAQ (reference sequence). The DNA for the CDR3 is TGTGCCAGCAGCCCTTCGGTAGGGGACTCTGGGGCCAACGTCCTGACTTTC. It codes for CASSPSVGDSGANVLTF.

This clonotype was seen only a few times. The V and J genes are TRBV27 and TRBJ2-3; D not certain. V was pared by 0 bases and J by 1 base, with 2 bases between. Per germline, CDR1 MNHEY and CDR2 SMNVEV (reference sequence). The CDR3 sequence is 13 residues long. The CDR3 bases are TGTGCCAGCAGTTTATCGGGCACAGATACGCAGTATTTT. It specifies CASSLSGTDTQYF.

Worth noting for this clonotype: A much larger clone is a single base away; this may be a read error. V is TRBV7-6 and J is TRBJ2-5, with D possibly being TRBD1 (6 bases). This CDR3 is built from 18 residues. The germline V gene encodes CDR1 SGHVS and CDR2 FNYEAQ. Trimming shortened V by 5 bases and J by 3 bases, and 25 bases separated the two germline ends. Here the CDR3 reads CASSQQGQRYTYKETQYF. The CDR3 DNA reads TGTGCCAGCAGCCAACAGGGTCAGCGGTACACGTACAAAGAGACCCAGTACTTC.

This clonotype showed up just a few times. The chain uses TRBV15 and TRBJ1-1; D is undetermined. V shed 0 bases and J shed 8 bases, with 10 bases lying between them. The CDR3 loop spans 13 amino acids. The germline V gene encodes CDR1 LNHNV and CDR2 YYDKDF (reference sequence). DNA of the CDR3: TGTGCCACCAGCAGAGATCTGACGGTAGAAGCTTTCTTT. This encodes CATSRDLTVEAFF.

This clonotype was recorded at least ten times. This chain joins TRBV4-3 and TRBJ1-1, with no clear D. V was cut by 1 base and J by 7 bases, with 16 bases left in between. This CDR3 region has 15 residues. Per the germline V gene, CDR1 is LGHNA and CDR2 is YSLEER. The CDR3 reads CASSQAYWGNHEAFF. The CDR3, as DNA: TGCGCCAGCAGCCAAGCATATTGGGGAAACCATGAAGCTTTCTTT.

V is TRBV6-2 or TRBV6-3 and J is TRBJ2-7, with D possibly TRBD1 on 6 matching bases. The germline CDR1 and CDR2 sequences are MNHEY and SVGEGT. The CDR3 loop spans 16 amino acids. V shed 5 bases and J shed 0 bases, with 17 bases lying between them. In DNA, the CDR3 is TGTGCCAGCAGTCGTATTAGGGACACCCGCTCCTACGAGCAGTACTTC. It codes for CASSRIRDTRSYEQYF.

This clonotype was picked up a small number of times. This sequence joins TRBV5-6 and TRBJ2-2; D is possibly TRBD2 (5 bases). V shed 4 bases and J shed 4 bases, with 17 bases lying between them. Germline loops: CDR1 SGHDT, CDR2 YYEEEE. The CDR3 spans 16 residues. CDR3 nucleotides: TGTGCCAGCAGCGCGCAGGTGGACTTGGGCACCGGGGAGCTGTTTTTT. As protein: CASSAQVDLGTGELFF.

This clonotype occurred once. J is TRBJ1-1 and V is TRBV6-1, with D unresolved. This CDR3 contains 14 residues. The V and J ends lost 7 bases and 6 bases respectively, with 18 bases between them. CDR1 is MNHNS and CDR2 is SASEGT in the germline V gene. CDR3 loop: CASKGVAYPPEAFF. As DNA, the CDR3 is TGTGCCAGCAAGGGTGTCGCCTATCCCCCTGAAGCTTTCTTT.

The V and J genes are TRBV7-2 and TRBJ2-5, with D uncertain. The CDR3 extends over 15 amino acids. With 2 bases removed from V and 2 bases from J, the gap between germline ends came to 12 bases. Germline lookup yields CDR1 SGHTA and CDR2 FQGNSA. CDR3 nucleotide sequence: TGTGCCAGCAGCTTATTAGGTACACCGCAAGAGACCCAGTACTTC. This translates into CASSLLGTPQETQYF.

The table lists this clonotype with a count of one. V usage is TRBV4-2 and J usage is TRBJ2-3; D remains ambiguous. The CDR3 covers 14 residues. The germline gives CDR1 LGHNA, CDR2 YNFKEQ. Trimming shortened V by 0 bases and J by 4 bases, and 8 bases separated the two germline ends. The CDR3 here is CASSQDRGADTQYF. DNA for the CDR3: TGTGCCAGCAGCCAAGATCGTGGAGCAGATACGCAGTATTTT.

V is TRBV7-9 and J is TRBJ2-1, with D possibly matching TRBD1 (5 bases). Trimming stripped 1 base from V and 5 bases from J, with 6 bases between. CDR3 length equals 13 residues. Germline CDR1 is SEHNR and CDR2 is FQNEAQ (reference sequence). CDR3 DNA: TGTGCCAGCAGCTTAGTCAGGGACAATGAGCAGTTCTTC. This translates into CASSLVRDNEQFF.

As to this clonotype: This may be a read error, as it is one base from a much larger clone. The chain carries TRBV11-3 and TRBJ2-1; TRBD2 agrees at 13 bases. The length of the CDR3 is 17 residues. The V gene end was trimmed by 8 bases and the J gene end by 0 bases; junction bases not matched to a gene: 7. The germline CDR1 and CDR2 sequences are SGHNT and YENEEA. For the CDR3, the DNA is TGTGCCAGCGGCCCTTGGACTAGCGGGAGCTCCTACAATGAGCAGTTCTTC. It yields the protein CASGPWTSGSSYNEQFF.

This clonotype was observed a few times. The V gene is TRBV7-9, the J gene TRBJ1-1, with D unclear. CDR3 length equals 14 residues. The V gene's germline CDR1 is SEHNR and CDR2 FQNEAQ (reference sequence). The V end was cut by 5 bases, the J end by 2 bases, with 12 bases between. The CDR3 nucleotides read TGTGCCAGCAGCCCTCACGGGGTAAACACTGAAGCTTTCTTT. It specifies CASSPHGVNTEAFF.

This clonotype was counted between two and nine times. CDR3 residues: CASSLWGFKETQYF. CDR3 nucleotide sequence: TGTGCCAGCAGTTTATGGGGGTTTAAAGAGACCCAGTACTTC. J is TRBJ2-5 and V is TRBV27, with D possibly being TRBD1 or TRBD2 (5 bases each). This CDR3 is built from 14 residues. CDR1 MNHEY and CDR2 SMNVEV come from the germline V gene (reference sequence). Deletions cut 1 base from V and 3 bases from J, with 9 bases between.